The TCR beta chain described here comes from a study of T cells in Graves' hyperthyroidism and ophthalmopathy. About the study: Sampling of peripheral blood happened at initial diagnosis, prior to any treatment.

J was trimmed by 1 base and V by 7 bases; bases with no gene match: 7. CDR3 length equals 15 residues. Diagnosis rested on symptoms, serum thyroxine and TRAb, thyroid ultrasound, and orbital computed tomography. Source material for PBMCs was about 10 ml fresh peripheral blood. This clonotype showed up many times. Amplification targeted TCR beta CDR3 regions from RNA transcripts. RT-PCR in the first round (using the HTBI primer set) targeted the TCR CDR3. One entry per CDR3 protein results from TCRdb running MiXCR on the multiplex PCR reads. The sample records fewer than 750,000 distinct CDR3 sequences, about 14% being singletons.

The source is a woman aged 45-60 years with Graves' ophthalmopathy. Sequencing input: blood. This chain uses TRBV12-3 or TRBV12-4 with TRBJ1-3, with 7 positions matching TRBD1. For the CDR3, the DNA is TGTGCCAGCACCCAGACAGGGAGGTCTGGAAACACCATATATTTT. It yields the protein CASTQTGRSGNTIYF.